One and the same sample provided the 11 T cell receptor beta chains below, sequenced in a study of beta chain features in type 1 diabetes. cDNA synthesis used the whole RNA isolate, giving expressed TCRB sequences. TCRdb's copy holds only in-frame clones and misses some; the assay was immunoSEQ multiplex PCR. In the table there are 400,000 to 450,000 clones, around 13% of which are singletons. The specimen sequenced was naive CD4+ T cells from blood. The receptor source for this set is a man aged 30 to 45 in good health.

The chain recombines TRBV7-9 with TRBJ2-5, with D perhaps matching TRBD1 (6 bases). The CDR3 has 14 residues. Deletions cut 5 bases from V and 5 bases from J, with 15 bases between. Germline V gives CDR1 SEHNR, CDR2 FQNEAQ (reference sequence). CDR3 DNA sequence: TGTGCCAGCAGCCTCGACCAGGGGTTCGAGACCCAGTACTTC. Protein: CASSLDQGFETQYF.

The chain employs TRBV9 and TRBJ2-7; tentative D call: TRBD2 (5 bases). Germline V lookup: CDR1 SGDLS, CDR2 YYNGEE. Trimming took off 4 bases at V and 2 bases at J, with 16 bases between the two ends. This CDR3 region has 15 residues. For the CDR3, the DNA is TGTGCCAGCAGCCCTCAGATGGTCGGGGCCTACGAGCAGTACTTC. This codes for CASSPQMVGAYEQYF.

The rearrangement uses TRBV7-9 and TRBJ2-5; TRBD1 matches 8 bases. This CDR3 region has 18 residues. CDR1 is SEHNR, CDR2 FQNEAQ, per germline (reference sequence). Unmatched junction bases numbered 14, after V lost 3 bases and J lost 2 bases. CDR3 sequence reads: CASSFRTGTGFWQETQYF. Written as DNA, the CDR3 is TGTGCCAGCAGCTTCCGGACAGGGACCGGATTCTGGCAAGAGACCCAGTACTTC.

V is TRBV7-3 and J is TRBJ2-2; tentative D call: TRBD2 (6 bases). The CDR3 has 17 amino acids. CDR1 and CDR2 from the germline V gene are SGHTA and FQGTGA. With 0 bases removed from V and 2 bases from J, the gap between germline ends came to 13 bases. CDR3 DNA sequence: TGTGCCAGCAGCTTAACACGGGACTCCCTTAACACCGGGGAGCTGTTTTTT. Its translation is CASSLTRDSLNTGELFF.

The chain carries TRBV5-1 and TRBJ1-4; D is ambiguous. Per germline, CDR1 SGHRS and CDR2 YFSETQ. CDR3 length: 16 amino acids. Trimming took off 1 base at V and 2 bases at J, with 12 bases between the two ends. The CDR3 loop is CASSLSFKLTNEKLFF. The CDR3 DNA reads as TGCGCCAGCAGCTTGAGTTTCAAGCTTACTAATGAAAAACTGTTTTTT.

This sequence joins TRBV27 and TRBJ2-3; 7 bases line up with TRBD1. The CDR3 is 14 amino acids. Germline lookup yields CDR1 MNHEY and CDR2 SMNVEV (reference sequence). Trimming took 7 bases from V and 2 from J; bases not matched to a gene: 6. The CDR3 sequence: CASTGGHLTDTQYF. The CDR3 nucleotides read TGTGCCAGCACAGGGGGACATCTCACAGATACGCAGTATTTT.

This clone appeared once. The chain employs TRBV11-2 and TRBJ2-7; the D gene is possibly TRBD1 (6 bases). This CDR3 is built from 14 residues. CDR1 and CDR2 from the germline V gene are SGHAT and FQNNGV. V was clipped by 0 bases and J by 3 bases, with 9 bases between them. The CDR3 sequence is CASSLETGIYEQYF. CDR3 nucleotides: TGTGCCAGCAGCTTAGAGACAGGAATCTACGAGCAGTACTTC.

This clone occurred a few times. The chain is built from TRBV30 and TRBJ1-3; a possible D gene is TRBD1 (5 bases). V was trimmed by 8 bases and J by 2 bases, leaving 7 bases between them. Germline assignment: CDR1 GTSNPN and CDR2 SVGIG (reference sequence). This CDR3 has 11 residues. CDR3 DNA: TGTGCCGGGGCTGCTGGAAACACCATATATTTT. The encoded protein is CAGAAGNTIYF.

The CDR3 region is CASSRTAITDTQYF. CDR3 DNA: TGTGCCAGCAGCCGGACTGCCATCACAGATACGCAGTATTTT. The chain recombines TRBV7-9 with TRBJ2-3; D may be TRBD2 (5 bases). Trimming left V 5 bases short and J 2 bases short, with 11 bases between. This CDR3 region has 14 residues. CDR1 and CDR2 from the germline V gene are SEHNR and FQNEAQ (reference sequence).

V and J are TRBV30 and TRBJ1-3, with D possibly TRBD1 on 5 matching bases. The V end was cut by 4 bases, the J end by 2 bases, with 9 bases between. Germline lookup yields CDR1 GTSNPN and CDR2 SVGIG (reference sequence). The CDR3 runs to 13 residues. CDR3 sequence reads: CAWTGSPGNTIYF. The DNA for the CDR3 is TGTGCCTGGACAGGGTCCCCTGGAAACACCATATATTTT.

This sequence joins TRBV4-1 and TRBJ2-3, with D perhaps TRBD1 (5 bases). Germline loops: CDR1 MGHRA, CDR2 YSYEKL. CDR3 size: 15 residues. V dropped 1 base and J dropped 4 bases, with 12 bases sitting between them. The CDR3 bases are TGCGCCAGCAGCCAAGCTGACAGAAAAGCAGATACGCAGTATTTT. Translating it yields CASSQADRKADTQYF.